This T cell receptor (beta chain) derives from a study of blood T cell repertoires in COVID-19. Overall study context: Sources were T cells, B-cell-depleted T cells, or PBMCs; the material itself was cDNA or gDNA.

Generated by immunoSEQ multiplex PCR, the TCRdb table keeps only in-frame clones and is missing some. The sample records a few hundred thousand clones, about 91% being singletons. Ages ranged from roughly 18 to 100 years, with residence in 24 US areas. Cohort placement rested on clinical history that participants reported themselves. V was pared by 2 bases and J by 0 bases, with 13 bases between. CDR1 and CDR2 from the germline V gene are SGHVS and FQNEAQ. The CDR3 consists of 16 residues. The sequence came from a human donor in a cohort exposed to, infected with or recovered from COVID-19 (not recorded which). The donor label of this sample is uncertain. The chain has TRBV7-8 and TRBJ1-1; D call uncertain. The sample taken for sequencing was PBMCs or T cells enriched from blood (not recorded which). Written as DNA, the CDR3 is TGTGCCAGCAGCTTACTCAGAGGAACTATGAACACTGAAGCTTTCTTT. It encodes CASSLLRGTMNTEAFF.